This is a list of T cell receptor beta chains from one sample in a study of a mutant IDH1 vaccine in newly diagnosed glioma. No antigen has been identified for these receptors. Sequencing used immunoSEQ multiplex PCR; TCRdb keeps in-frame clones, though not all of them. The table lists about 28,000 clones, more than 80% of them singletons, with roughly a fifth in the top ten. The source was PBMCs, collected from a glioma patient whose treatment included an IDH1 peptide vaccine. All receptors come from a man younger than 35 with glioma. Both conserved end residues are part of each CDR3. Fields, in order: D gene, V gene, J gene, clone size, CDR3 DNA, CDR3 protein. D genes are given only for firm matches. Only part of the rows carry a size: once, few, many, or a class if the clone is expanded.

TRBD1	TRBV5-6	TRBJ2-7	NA	TGTGCCAGCAGCTTGCTCGTGACAGGGGCCTACGAGCAGTACTTC	CASSLLVTGAYEQYF
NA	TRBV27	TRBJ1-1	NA	TGTGCCAGCAGTTTATCGGCGGAGACTGAAGCTTTCTTT	CASSLSAETEAFF
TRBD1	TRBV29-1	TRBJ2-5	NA	TGCAGCGGACGGACAGGGGGAGAGACCCAGTACTTC	CSGRTGGETQYF
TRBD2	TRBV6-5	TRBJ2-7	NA	TGTGCCAGCAGGAGCGGGAGTGGCAACTCCTACGAGCAGTACTTC	CASRSGSGNSYEQYF
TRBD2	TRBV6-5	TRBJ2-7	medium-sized	TGTGCCAGCAGTTACTCGGAGAGCGGGAGCAACGAGCAGTACTTC	CASSYSESGSNEQYF
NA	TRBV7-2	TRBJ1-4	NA	TGTGCCAGCAGCTTACACACGCCAGGAACTAATGAAAAACTGTTTTTT	CASSLHTPGTNEKLFF
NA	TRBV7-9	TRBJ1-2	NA	TGTGCCAGCAGCCCCGAGATAGCAAAAGCTAACTATGGCTACACCTTC	CASSPEIAKANYGYTF
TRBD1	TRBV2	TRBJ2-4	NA	TGTGCCAGCAAGGGACAGTCCCTTGCCAAAAACATTCAGTACTTC	CASKGQSLAKNIQYF
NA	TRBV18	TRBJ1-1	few	TGTGCCAGCTCACCACCCCCGTCGAACACTGAAGCTTTCTTT	CASSPPPSNTEAFF
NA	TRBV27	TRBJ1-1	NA	TGTGCCAGCAGTCCCTTACAAGAGAACACTGAAGCTTTCTTT	CASSPLQENTEAFF
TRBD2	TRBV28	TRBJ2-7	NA	TGTGCCAGCAGTCCGACTAGCGGGAGAAGCTCCTACGAGCAGTACTTC	CASSPTSGRSSYEQYF
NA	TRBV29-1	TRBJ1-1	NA	TGCAGCGTTGAGGATCGGGGGCTCATGAACACTGAAGCTTTCTTT	CSVEDRGLMNTEAFF
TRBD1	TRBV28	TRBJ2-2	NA	TGTGCCAGCAATCTAGGGACAGGGAGAAGCACCGGGGAGCTGTTTTTT	CASNLGTGRSTGELFF
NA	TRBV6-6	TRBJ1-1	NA	TGTGCCAGCAGTTACCCGGGAGAGAACACTGAAGCTTTCTTT	CASSYPGENTEAFF
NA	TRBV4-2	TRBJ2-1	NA	TGTGCCAGCAGCCAACCGGGATCAACCGGGGGTGAGCAGTTCTTC	CASSQPGSTGGEQFF
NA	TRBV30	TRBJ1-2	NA	TGTGCCTGGAGCGAGGTGGCGGGGGGCTACACCTTC	CAWSEVAGGYTF